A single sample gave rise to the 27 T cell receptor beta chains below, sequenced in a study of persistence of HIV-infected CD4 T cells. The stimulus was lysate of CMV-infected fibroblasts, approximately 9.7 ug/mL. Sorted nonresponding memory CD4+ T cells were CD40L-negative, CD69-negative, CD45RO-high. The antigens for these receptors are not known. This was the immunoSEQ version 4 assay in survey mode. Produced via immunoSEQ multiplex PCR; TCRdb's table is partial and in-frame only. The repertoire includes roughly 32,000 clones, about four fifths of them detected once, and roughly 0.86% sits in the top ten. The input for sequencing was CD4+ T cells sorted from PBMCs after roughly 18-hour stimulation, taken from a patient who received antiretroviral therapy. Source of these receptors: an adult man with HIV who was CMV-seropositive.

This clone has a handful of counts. The CDR3 sequence is CASSLGQPPTNTGELFF. The CDR3 coding sequence is TGTGCCAGCAGCTTAGGACAGCCCCCCACGAACACCGGGGAGCTGTTTTTT. V and J are TRBV7-6 and TRBJ2-2, with D perhaps matching TRBD1 (5 bases). The CDR3 has 17 residues. Germline assignment: CDR1 SGHVS and CDR2 FNYEAQ. The V end lost 1 base, the J end lost 0 bases, and 12 bases lay between the germline ends.

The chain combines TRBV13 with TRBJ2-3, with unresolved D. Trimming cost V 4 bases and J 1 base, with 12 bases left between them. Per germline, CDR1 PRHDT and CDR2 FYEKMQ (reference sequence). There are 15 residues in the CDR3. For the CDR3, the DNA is TGTGCCAGCAGCTCCCCGTCACGAGGCACAGATACGCAGTATTTT. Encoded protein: CASSSPSRGTDTQYF. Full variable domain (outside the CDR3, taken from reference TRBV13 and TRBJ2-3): AAGVIQSPRHLIKEKRETATLKCYPIPRHDTVYWYQQGPGQDPQFLISFYEKMQSDKGSIPDRFSAQQFSDYHSELNMSSLELGDSALYFCASSSPSRGTDTQYFGPGTRLTVL.

CDR3 sequence (DNA): TGTGCCTGGAGCAACAGGTACACTGAAGCTTTCTTT. Amino acids: CAWSNRYTEAFF. The genes are TRBV30 and TRBJ1-1; D perhaps matches TRBD1 (5 bases). The CDR3 contains 12 residues. Germline V lookup: CDR1 GTSNPN, CDR2 SVGIG (reference sequence). Trimming took off 3 bases at V and 3 bases at J, with 8 bases between the two ends. Full variable domain (missing parts from reference TRBV30 and TRBJ1-1): SQTIHQWPATLVQPVGSPLSLECTVEGTSNPNLYWYRQAAGRGLQLLFYSVGIGQISSEVPQNLSASRPQDRQFILSSKKLLLSDSGFYLCAWSNRYTEAFFGQGTRLTVV.

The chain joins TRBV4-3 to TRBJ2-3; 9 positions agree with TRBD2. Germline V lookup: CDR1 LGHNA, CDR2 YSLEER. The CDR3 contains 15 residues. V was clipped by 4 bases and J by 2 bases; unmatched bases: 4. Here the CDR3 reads CASSLAGAPTDTQYF. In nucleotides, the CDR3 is TGCGCCAGCAGCCTAGCGGGGGCCCCCACAGATACGCAGTATTTT.

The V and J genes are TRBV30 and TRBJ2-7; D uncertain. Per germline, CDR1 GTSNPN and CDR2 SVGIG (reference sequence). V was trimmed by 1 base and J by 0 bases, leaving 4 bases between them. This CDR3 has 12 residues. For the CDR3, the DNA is TGTGCCTGGAGTGCGGGCTCCTACGAGCAGTACTTC. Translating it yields CAWSAGSYEQYF.

CDR3 protein: CASTDSSGNTIYF. The DNA of the CDR3 is TGTGCCAGCACCGACAGCTCTGGAAACACCATATATTTT. The chain is built from TRBV6-5 and TRBJ1-3; possible D gene TRBD1, 5 bases. Looked up from germline, CDR1 is MNHEY and CDR2 is SVGAGI. V lost 7 bases to trimming and J lost 0 bases, with 7 bases between them. The CDR3 has 13 residues.

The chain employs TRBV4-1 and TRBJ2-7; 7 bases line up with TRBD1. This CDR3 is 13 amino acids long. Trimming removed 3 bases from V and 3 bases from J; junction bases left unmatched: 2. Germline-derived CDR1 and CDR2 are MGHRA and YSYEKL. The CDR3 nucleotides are TGCGCCAGCAGCCATGACAGGGACTACGAGCAGTACTTC. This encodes CASSHDRDYEQYF.

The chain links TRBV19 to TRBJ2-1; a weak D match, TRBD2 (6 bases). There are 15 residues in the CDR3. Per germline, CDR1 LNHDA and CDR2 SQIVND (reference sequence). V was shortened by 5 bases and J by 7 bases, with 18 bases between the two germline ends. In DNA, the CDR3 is TGTGCCAGTAGTCCGGCTAGCGTAGGACGGAATGAGCAGTTCTTC. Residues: CASSPASVGRNEQFF. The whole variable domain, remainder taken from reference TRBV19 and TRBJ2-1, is DGGITQSPKYLFRKEGQNVTLSCEQNLNHDAMYWYRQDPGQGLRLIYYSQIVNDFQKGDIAEGYSVSREKKESFPLTVTSAQKNPTAFYLCASSPASVGRNEQFFGPGTRLTVL.

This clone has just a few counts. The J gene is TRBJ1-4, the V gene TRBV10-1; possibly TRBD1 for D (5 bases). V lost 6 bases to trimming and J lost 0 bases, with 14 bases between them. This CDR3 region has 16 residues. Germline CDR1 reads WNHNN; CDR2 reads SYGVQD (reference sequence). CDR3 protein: CASRQVRPATNEKLFF. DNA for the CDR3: TGCGCCAGCAGACAGGTGAGGCCCGCAACTAATGAAAAACTGTTTTTT.

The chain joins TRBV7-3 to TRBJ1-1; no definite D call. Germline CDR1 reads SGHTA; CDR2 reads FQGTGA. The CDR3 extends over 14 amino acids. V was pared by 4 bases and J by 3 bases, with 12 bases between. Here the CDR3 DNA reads TGTGCCAGCAGCTACGGAGGGCTTCACACTGAAGCTTTCTTT. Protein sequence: CASSYGGLHTEAFF.

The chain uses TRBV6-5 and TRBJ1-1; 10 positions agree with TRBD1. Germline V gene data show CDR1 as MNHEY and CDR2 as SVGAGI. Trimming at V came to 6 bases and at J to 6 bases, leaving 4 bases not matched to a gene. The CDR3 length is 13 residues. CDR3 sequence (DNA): TGTGCCAGCAGGGACAGGGGGTTAGCTGAAGCTTTCTTT. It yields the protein CASRDRGLAEAFF.

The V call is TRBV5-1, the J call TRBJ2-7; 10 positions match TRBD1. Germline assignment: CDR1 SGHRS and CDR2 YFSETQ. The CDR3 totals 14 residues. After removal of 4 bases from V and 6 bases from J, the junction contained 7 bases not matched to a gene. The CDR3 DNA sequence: TGCGCCAGCAGCCCCGGGACAGGGGCCGCCGAGCAGTACTTC. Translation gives CASSPGTGAAEQYF.

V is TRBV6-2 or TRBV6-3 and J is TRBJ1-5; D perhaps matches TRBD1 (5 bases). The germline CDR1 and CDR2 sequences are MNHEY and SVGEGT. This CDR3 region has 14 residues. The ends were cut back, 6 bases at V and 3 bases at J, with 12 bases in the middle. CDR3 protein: CASSPGSINQPQHF. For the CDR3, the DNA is TGTGCCAGCAGCCCAGGGAGTATCAATCAGCCCCAGCATTTT.

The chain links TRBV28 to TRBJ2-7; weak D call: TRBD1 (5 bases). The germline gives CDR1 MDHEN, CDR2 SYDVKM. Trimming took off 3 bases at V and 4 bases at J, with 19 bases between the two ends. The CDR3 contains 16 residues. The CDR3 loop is CASSFQRLDRPYEQYF. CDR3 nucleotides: TGTGCCAGCAGTTTCCAAAGACTCGACAGACCATACGAGCAGTACTTC.

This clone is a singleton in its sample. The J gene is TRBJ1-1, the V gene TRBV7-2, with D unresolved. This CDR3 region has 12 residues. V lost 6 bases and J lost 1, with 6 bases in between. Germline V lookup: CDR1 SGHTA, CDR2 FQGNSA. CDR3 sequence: CASRVSNTEAFF. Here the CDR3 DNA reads TGTGCCAGCAGGGTTTCGAACACTGAAGCTTTCTTT.

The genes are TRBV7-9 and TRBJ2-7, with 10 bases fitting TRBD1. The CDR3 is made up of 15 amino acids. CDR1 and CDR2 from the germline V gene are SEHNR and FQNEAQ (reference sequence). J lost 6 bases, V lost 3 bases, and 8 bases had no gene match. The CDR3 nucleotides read TGTGCCAGCAGCTTTGGACAGGGGGTAGAGAGCGAGCAGTACTTC. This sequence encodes CASSFGQGVESEQYF.

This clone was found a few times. CDR3 in DNA: TGTGCCAGCAGTGAAGTCCGGGGGGCGTCTGGCGCTGAAGCTTTCTTT. Translating it yields CASSEVRGASGAEAFF. V and J are TRBV2 and TRBJ1-1; D possibly corresponds to TRBD1 (6 bases). V lost 1 base and J lost 6, with 18 bases in between. CDR1 is SNHLY, CDR2 FYNNEI, per germline. The CDR3 spans 16 residues.

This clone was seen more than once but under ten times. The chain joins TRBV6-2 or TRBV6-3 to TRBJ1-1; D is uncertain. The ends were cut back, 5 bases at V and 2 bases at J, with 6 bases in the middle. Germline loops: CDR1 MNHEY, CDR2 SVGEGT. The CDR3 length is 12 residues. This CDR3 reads CASSRLNTEAFF. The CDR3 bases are TGTGCCAGCAGTAGGCTTAACACTGAAGCTTTCTTT.

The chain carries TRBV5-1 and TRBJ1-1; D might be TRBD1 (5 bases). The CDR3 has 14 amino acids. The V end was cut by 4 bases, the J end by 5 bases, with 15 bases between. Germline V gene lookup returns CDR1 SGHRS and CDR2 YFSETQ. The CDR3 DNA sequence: TGCGCCAGCAGCGGGGGTGGCAGAGGTACTGAAGCTTTCTTT. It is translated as CASSGGGRGTEAFF. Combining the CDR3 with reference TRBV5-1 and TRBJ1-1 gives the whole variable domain KAGVTQTPRYLIKTRGQQVTLSCSPISGHRSVSWYQQTPGQGLQFLFEYFSETQRNKGNFPGRFSGRQFSNSRSEMNVSTLELGDSALYLCASSGGGRGTEAFFGQGTRLTVV.

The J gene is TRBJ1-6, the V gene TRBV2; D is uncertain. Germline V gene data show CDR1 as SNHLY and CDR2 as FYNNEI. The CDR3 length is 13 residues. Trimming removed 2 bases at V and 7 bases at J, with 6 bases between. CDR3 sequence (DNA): TGTGCCAGCAGTGAACTGGCGAATTCACCCCTCCACTTT. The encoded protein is CASSELANSPLHF.

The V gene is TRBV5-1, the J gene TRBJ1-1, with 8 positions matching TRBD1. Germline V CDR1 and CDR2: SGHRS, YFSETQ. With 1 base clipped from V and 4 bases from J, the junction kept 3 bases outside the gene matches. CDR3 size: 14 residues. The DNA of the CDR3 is TGCGCCAGCAGCTTGACAGGGGGAGGCACTGAAGCTTTCTTT. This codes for CASSLTGGGTEAFF.

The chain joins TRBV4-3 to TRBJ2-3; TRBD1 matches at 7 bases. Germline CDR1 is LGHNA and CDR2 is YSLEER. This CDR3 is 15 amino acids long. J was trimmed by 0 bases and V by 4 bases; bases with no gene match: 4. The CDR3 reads CASSLDRTSTDTQYF. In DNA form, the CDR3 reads TGCGCCAGCAGCCTGGACAGGACTAGCACAGATACGCAGTATTTT.

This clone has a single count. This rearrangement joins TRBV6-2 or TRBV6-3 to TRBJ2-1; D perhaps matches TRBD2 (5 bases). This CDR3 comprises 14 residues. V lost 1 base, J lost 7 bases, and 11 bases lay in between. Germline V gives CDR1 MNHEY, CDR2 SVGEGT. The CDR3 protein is CASSYLAYSNEQFF. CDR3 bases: TGTGCCAGCAGTTACTTAGCGTACTCGAATGAGCAGTTCTTC.

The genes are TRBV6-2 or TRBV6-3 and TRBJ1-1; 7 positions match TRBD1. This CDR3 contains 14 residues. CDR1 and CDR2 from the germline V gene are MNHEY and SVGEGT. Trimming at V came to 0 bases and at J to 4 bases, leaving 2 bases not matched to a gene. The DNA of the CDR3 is TGTGCCAGCAGTTACTCCAGACAGGGCACTGAAGCTTTCTTT. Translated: CASSYSRQGTEAFF.

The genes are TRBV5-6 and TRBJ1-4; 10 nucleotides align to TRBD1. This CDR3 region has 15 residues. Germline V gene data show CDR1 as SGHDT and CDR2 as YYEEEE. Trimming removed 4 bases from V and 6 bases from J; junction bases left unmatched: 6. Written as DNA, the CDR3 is TGTGCCAGCAGCCTGCTGGGGACAGGGGATGAAAAACTGTTTTTT. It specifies CASSLLGTGDEKLFF.

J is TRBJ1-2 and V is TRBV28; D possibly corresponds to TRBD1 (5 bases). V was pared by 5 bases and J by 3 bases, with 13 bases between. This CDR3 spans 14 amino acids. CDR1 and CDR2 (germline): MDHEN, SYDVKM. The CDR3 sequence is CASSNAGTDYGYTF. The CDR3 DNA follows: TGTGCCAGCAGTAACGCCGGGACGGACTATGGCTACACCTTC.

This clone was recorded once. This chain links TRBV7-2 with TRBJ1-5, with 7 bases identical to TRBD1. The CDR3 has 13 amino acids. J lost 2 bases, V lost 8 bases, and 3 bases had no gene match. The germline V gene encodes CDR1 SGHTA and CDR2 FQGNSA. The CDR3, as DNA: TGTGCCAGCTCCGGACAGGGCAATCAGCCCCAGCATTTT. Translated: CASSGQGNQPQHF.